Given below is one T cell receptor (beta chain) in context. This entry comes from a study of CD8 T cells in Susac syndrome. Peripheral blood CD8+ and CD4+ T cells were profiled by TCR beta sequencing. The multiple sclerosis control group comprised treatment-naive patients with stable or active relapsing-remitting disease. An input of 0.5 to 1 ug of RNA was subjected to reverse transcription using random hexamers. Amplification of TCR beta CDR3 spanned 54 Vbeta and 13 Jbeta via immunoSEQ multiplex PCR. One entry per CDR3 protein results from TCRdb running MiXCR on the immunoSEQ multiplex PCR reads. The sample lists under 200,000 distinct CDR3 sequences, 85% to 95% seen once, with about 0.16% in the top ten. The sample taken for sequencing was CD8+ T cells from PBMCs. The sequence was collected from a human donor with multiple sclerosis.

This CDR3 reads CASKGSYEQYF. DNA for the CDR3: TGTGCCAGCAAGGGCTCCTACGAGCAGTACTTC. The gene calls are TRBV2 and TRBJ2-7; D call uncertain. Per the germline V gene, CDR1 is SNHLY and CDR2 is FYNNEI. CDR3 size: 11 residues. The germline V and J ends were trimmed by 7 bases and 0 bases, with 4 bases remaining between them.